These 29 T cell receptor beta chains came from one sample sequenced in a study of radiation and T cells in renal cell carcinoma. This table comes from immunoSEQ multiplex PCR, and its TCRdb copy is limited to in-frame clones, with some not included. The profile shows some 120,000 clones, more than 75% of them singletons. Regarding time point: blood 2 weeks post-SBRT. The treatment denotes: 15 Gy SBRT to primary tumor, nephrectomy 4 weeks later. Material: blood, obtained from a patient whose treatment included radiotherapy and nephrectomy. Receptor source: a woman aged 70-85 years with renal cell carcinoma.

The chain links TRBV4-1 to TRBJ1-4; D ambiguous. The CDR3 totals 16 residues. Germline CDR1 and CDR2: MGHRA and YSYEKL. The V end was cut by 5 bases, the J end by 0 bases, with 13 bases between. The DNA for the CDR3 is TGCGCCAGCAGCGCGTATAGACATTCAACTAATGAAAAACTGTTTTTT. Translated, it gives CASSAYRHSTNEKLFF.

The J gene is TRBJ1-6, the V gene TRBV11-2; D is unresolved. The germline gives CDR1 SGHAT, CDR2 FQNNGV. The CDR3 spans 12 residues. Trimming removed 5 bases at V and 10 bases at J, with 9 bases between. CDR3 nucleotides: TGTGCCAGCAGCGCTCCTTCGTCACCCCTCCACTTT. It specifies CASSAPSSPLHF.

This clone appeared once. This chain connects TRBV25-1 to TRBJ2-1; a weak D match, TRBD1 (6 bases). This CDR3 has 15 residues. Per germline, CDR1 MGHDK and CDR2 SYGVNS. V was pared by 4 bases and J by 12 bases, with 22 bases between. In DNA, the CDR3 is TGTGCCAGCAGTGTTCGGTTGGGGGCGTCGGGATCGCAGTTCTTC. As protein: CASSVRLGASGSQFF. Complete variable domain (other parts from reference TRBV25-1 and TRBJ2-1): EADIYQTPRYLVIGTGKKITLECSQTMGHDKMYWYQQDPGMELHLIHYSYGVNSTEKGDLSSESTVSRIRTEHFPLTLESARPSHTSQYLCASSVRLGASGSQFFGPGTRLTVL.

This chain links TRBV19 with TRBJ2-1, with 9 bases fitting TRBD1. The CDR3 length is 15 residues. Germline V gene data show CDR1 as LNHDA and CDR2 as SQIVND (reference sequence). The junction had 11 bases not matched to a gene; V was cut back by 7 bases and J by 7 bases. The CDR3 nucleotides are TGTGCCAGTAATGAACAGGGGGCTTTAATTAATGAGCAGTTCTTC. Translating gives CASNEQGALINEQFF.

The V and J genes are TRBV7-3 and TRBJ2-1; 9 nucleotides match TRBD2. V was clipped by 2 bases and J by 1 base; unmatched bases: 6. The CDR3 spans 17 residues. CDR1 is SGHTA and CDR2 is FQGTGA in the germline V gene. The CDR3 region has the DNA TGTGCCAGCAGCTTATTGCCTAGCGGGGAATCCTACAATGAGCAGTTCTTC. It translates to CASSLLPSGESYNEQFF.

This clone was seen just once. The V call is TRBV10-3, the J call TRBJ2-7; possibly TRBD1 for D (5 bases). The germline gives CDR1 ENHRY, CDR2 SYGVKD. The V and J ends lost 2 bases and 4 bases respectively, with 15 bases between them. This CDR3 has 15 amino acids. CDR3 protein: CAISEGQRGLYEQYF. The CDR3 DNA is TGTGCCATCAGTGAGGGACAAAGGGGTCTTTACGAGCAGTACTTC.

V usage is TRBV5-4 and J usage is TRBJ2-3, with 9 bases that match TRBD1. Germline CDR1 and CDR2: SGHNT and YYREEE (reference sequence). With V trimmed by 3 bases and J by 0 bases, 5 bases remained unmatched. This CDR3 region has 16 residues. For the CDR3, the DNA is TGTGCCAGCAGCTCCGGGACAGGGCTCAGCACAGATACGCAGTATTTT. This codes for CASSSGTGLSTDTQYF.

The chain is built from TRBV5-6 and TRBJ2-1, with D uncertain. Germline V CDR1 and CDR2: SGHDT, YYEEEE. The CDR3 loop spans 13 amino acids. Trimming took off 6 bases at V and 4 bases at J, with 11 bases between the two ends. The CDR3 here is CASTAGGYNEQFF. Written as DNA, the CDR3 is TGTGCCAGCACCGCTGGCGGATACAATGAGCAGTTCTTC.

V gene TRBV7-9 combines with J gene TRBJ1-1; D not resolved. V gave up 5 bases and J gave up 7 bases, with 8 bases separating them. CDR1 SEHNR and CDR2 FQNEAQ come from the germline V gene (reference sequence). The CDR3 sequence is 11 residues long. The CDR3: CASSGRGEAFF. In nucleotides, the CDR3 is TGTGCCAGCAGCGGGCGGGGTGAAGCTTTCTTT. The full variable domain, in which reference TRBV7-9 and TRBJ1-1 provide the parts outside the CDR3, is DTGVSQNPRHKITKRGQNVTFRCDPISEHNRLYWYRQTLGQGPEFLTYFQNEAQLEKSRLLSDRFSAERPKGSFSTLEIQRTEQGDSAMYLCASSGRGEAFFGQGTRLTVV.

The rearrangement links TRBV2 to TRBJ1-6, with 12 bases fitting TRBD1. The V and J ends lost 4 bases and 10 bases, in that order; junction bases with no gene match: 5. The CDR3 loop spans 15 amino acids. CDR1 is SNHLY and CDR2 is FYNNEI in the germline V gene. CDR3 coding DNA: TGTGCCAGCAGTGGGGGACAGGGGGCCCCCTCACCCCTCCACTTT. As protein: CASSGGQGAPSPLHF.

The chain joins TRBV28 to TRBJ1-2; possible D gene TRBD1, 5 bases. The CDR3 sequence is 16 residues long. The ends were cut back, 2 bases at V and 2 bases at J, with 15 bases in the middle. Germline-derived CDR1 and CDR2 are MDHEN and SYDVKM. In nucleotides, the CDR3 is TGTGCCAGCAGTTTACCCCTTTATAGGACAAACTATGGCTACACCTTC. As protein: CASSLPLYRTNYGYTF.

The chain is built from TRBV5-4 and TRBJ1-1; the D is unclear. V lost 3 bases, J lost 1 base, and 16 bases lay in between. Looked up from germline, CDR1 is SGHNT and CDR2 is YYREEE (reference sequence). The CDR3 has 16 amino acids. The CDR3 loop reads CASSSPVGGRNTEAFF. The DNA for the CDR3 is TGTGCCAGCAGCTCCCCGGTGGGTGGAAGGAACACTGAAGCTTTCTTT.

The chain carries TRBV30 and TRBJ1-5; 9 bases align to TRBD1. The J segment lost 7 bases and the V segment lost 7 bases, leaving 11 bases of the junction unmatched. CDR3 length: 14 residues. The germline V gene has CDR1 GTSNPN and CDR2 SVGIG (reference sequence). The CDR3 region is CALDRGVKGQPQHF. In nucleotides, the CDR3 is TGTGCCTTGGACAGGGGAGTGAAGGGACAGCCCCAGCATTTT.

This clone was observed a single time. The rearrangement uses TRBV5-1 and TRBJ1-6; the D is unclear. Trimming shortened V by 0 bases and J by 0 bases, and 13 bases separated the two germline ends. Germline lookup yields CDR1 SGHRS and CDR2 YFSETQ. The CDR3 extends over 18 amino acids. The CDR3 DNA reads as TGCGCCAGCAGCTTGGGCGTCTTGGGGAGCTCCTATAATTCACCCCTCCACTTT. This codes for CASSLGVLGSSYNSPLHF.

The chain links TRBV19 to TRBJ2-7, with 9 bases lining up with TRBD1. Trimming took 3 bases from V and 3 from J; bases not matched to a gene: 3. The CDR3 is 14 residues long. The germline V gene encodes CDR1 LNHDA and CDR2 SQIVND (reference sequence). The CDR3 nucleotides are TGTGCCAGTAGTATTTCGACAGGGGGCTACGAGCAGTACTTC. Its protein is CASSISTGGYEQYF.

This clone was seen a single time. The chain has TRBV19 and TRBJ2-7; 7 bases map to TRBD1. Germline-derived CDR1 and CDR2 are LNHDA and SQIVND (reference sequence). Unmatched junction bases numbered 3, after V lost 7 bases and J lost 6 bases. The CDR3 sequence is 11 residues long. The CDR3 nucleotides read TGTGCCAGTAACAGGGGCAGCGAGCAGTACTTC. This encodes CASNRGSEQYF. Filled out from reference TRBV19 and TRBJ2-7, the complete variable domain reads DGGITQSPKYLFRKEGQNVTLSCEQNLNHDAMYWYRQDPGQGLRLIYYSQIVNDFQKGDIAEGYSVSREKKESFPLTVTSAQKNPTAFYLCASNRGSEQYFGPGTRLTVT.

The chain recombines TRBV7-9 with TRBJ1-4, with D unclear. Between the trimmed V and J ends, which lost 7 bases and 8 bases, there was a span of 8 bases. The CDR3 has 11 residues. Per germline, CDR1 SEHNR and CDR2 FQNEAQ (reference sequence). The CDR3 nucleotides are TGTGCCAGCACCACACGGGAAAAACTGTTTTTT. Residues: CASTTREKLFF. Full variable domain (remainder filled in from reference TRBV7-9 and TRBJ1-4): DTGVSQNPRHKITKRGQNVTFRCDPISEHNRLYWYRQTLGQGPEFLTYFQNEAQLEKSRLLSDRFSAERPKGSFSTLEIQRTEQGDSAMYLCASTTREKLFFGSGTQLSVL.

The gene calls are TRBV6-5 and TRBJ2-1, with TRBD2 as a possible D gene (6 bases). Trimming cost V 5 bases and J 3 bases, with 14 bases left between them. Germline CDR1 is MNHEY and CDR2 is SVGAGI. This CDR3 is built from 15 residues. CDR3 nucleotides: TGTGCCAGCAGTCTCAGCGGGCGCCTCTACAATGAGCAGTTCTTC. This codes for CASSLSGRLYNEQFF.

This clone was picked up one time. The genes are TRBV29-1 and TRBJ2-5; D is perhaps TRBD1 (6 bases). The CDR3 consists of 14 residues. V was trimmed by 4 bases and J by 5 bases, leaving 17 bases between them. Germline V lookup: CDR1 SQVTM, CDR2 ANQGSEA. The CDR3 DNA is TGCAGCGTTGGAGGGACAAACAGTATTGAGACCCAGTACTTC. This gives the protein CSVGGTNSIETQYF.

The rearrangement links TRBV5-6 to TRBJ1-1, with 9 bases fitting TRBD1. The CDR3 spans 14 residues. Germline trimming cut 4 bases from V and 5 bases from J; bases unmatched to any gene: 6. Germline CDR1 reads SGHDT; CDR2 reads YYEEEE. This CDR3 is CASSTPGQGTEAFF. The CDR3 DNA is TGTGCCAGCAGCACACCGGGACAGGGAACTGAAGCTTTCTTT.

The chain joins TRBV18 to TRBJ2-5, with D uncertain. V lost 3 bases, J lost 3 bases, and 8 bases lay in between. The CDR3 is made up of 13 amino acids. Germline V gene lookup returns CDR1 KGHSH and CDR2 LQKENI. DNA for the CDR3: TGTGCCAGCTCACCTTGGAGAAAAGAGACCCAGTACTTC. Translating it yields CASSPWRKETQYF.

The V gene is TRBV9, the J gene TRBJ1-6, with TRBD1 as a possible D gene (6 bases). Germline V CDR1 and CDR2: SGDLS, YYNGEE. V lost 0 bases to trimming and J lost 10 bases, with 14 bases between them. The CDR3 contains 15 residues. This CDR3 reads CASSVVGGNGSPLHF. CDR3 nucleotides: TGTGCCAGCAGCGTAGTAGGGGGGAACGGATCACCCCTCCACTTT.

In its sample, this clone was seen a few times. The rearrangement links TRBV5-5 to TRBJ1-3; 9 positions match TRBD1. This CDR3 comprises 17 residues. J lost 4 bases, V lost 2 bases, and 10 bases had no gene match. Germline V gene sequence: CDR1 SGHKS, CDR2 YYEKEE (reference sequence). CDR3 in DNA: TGTGCCAGCAGCTTCGGTCCCGGGACAGGGCTCGGAAACACCATATATTTT. As protein: CASSFGPGTGLGNTIYF.

V gene TRBV5-5 combines with J gene TRBJ2-7, with D uncertain. The V and J ends lost 3 bases and 2 bases respectively, with 12 bases between them. Germline CDR1 reads SGHKS; CDR2 reads YYEKEE (reference sequence). This CDR3 comprises 14 residues. The CDR3 is CASSSTPSAYEQYF. DNA of the CDR3: TGTGCCAGCAGCTCGACACCGTCGGCCTACGAGCAGTACTTC.

The V call is TRBV27, the J call TRBJ2-5; TRBD2 matches 12 bases. V trimming: 2 bases; J trimming: 3 bases; junction bases outside the gene matches: 7. The CDR3 runs 17 residues. CDR1 MNHEY and CDR2 SMNVEV come from the germline V gene (reference sequence). The CDR3 reads CASSLTGTSGRKETQYF. Here the CDR3 DNA reads TGTGCCAGCAGTTTAACCGGGACTAGCGGGCGAAAAGAGACCCAGTACTTC.

This sequence joins TRBV5-1 and TRBJ1-1; D gene ambiguous. The germline V gene encodes CDR1 SGHRS and CDR2 YFSETQ. The CDR3 covers 14 residues. V was shortened by 0 bases and J by 7 bases, with 13 bases between the two germline ends. CDR3 DNA sequence: TGCGCCAGCAGCTTGGCAGGCTGGATCGATGAAGCTTTCTTT. The encoded protein is CASSLAGWIDEAFF.

Concerning this clone: One end of the junction varies from germline; a read error may be responsible. The rearrangement joins TRBV5-4 to TRBJ1-1; D is ambiguous. The CDR3 runs to 13 residues. CDR1 is SGHNT, CDR2 YYREEE, per germline (reference sequence). Written as DNA, the CDR3 is TGCGCCAGCAGCCCGAACAGGAACACTGAAGCTTTCTTT. It is translated as CASSPNRNTEAFF.

Comments on this clone: The junction does not match germline at one end; this may be a read error. The chain uses TRBV7-2 and TRBJ1-6; D is unclear. Germline V CDR1 and CDR2: SGHTA, FQGNSA. The CDR3 consists of 12 residues. The CDR3 coding sequence is TGTGCCAGCAGCTTAAATAATTCATCCCTCCACTTT. Protein sequence: CASSLNNSSLHF.

The DNA of the CDR3 is TGTGCCAGCAGTTACCCGGGACAGTATCAGCCCCAGCATTTT. Translated: CASSYPGQYQPQHF. V gene TRBV6-6 combines with J gene TRBJ1-5; 7 bases map to TRBD1. Trimming at V came to 2 bases and at J to 5 bases, leaving 3 bases not matched to a gene. The CDR3 sequence is 14 residues long. Germline V CDR1 and CDR2: MNHNY, SVGAGI (reference sequence).